The clone carrying this T cell receptor beta chain was observed at least ten times. Its antigen is as yet unknown. Diagnosis required reduced IgG, IgA and/or IgM with specific antibody deficiency. CVID subjects had received replacement immunoglobulin for at least one year. This table comes from immunoSEQ multiplex PCR, and its TCRdb copy is limited to in-frame clones, with some not included. The sample yields approximately 35,000 clones, without any singletons. The data were obtained in a study of T cell clonality in common variable immunodeficiency. Study results and limitations: CVID subjects had higher TCRbeta clonality than healthy controls, most marked in about a third. Common variable immunodeficiency TCR beta sequences reportedly had fewer deletions and N-nucleotide insertions. Repertoire-complication correlations in CVID were limited by patient heterogeneity.

The receptor was isolated from a human donor with common variable immunodeficiency. Sequences were obtained from peripheral blood mononuclear cells.

The sequenced CDR3 bases are TGTGCCAGCAGTGGAACAGGGCTGTGGGAAAAA. Translated, it gives CASSGTGLWEK. The entire CDR3 is CASSGTGLWEKLFF. This chain joins TRBV25-1 and TRBJ1-4, with D maybe TRBD1 (6 bases). The CDR3 is cut off 3 residues early in the read; its end comes from the germline J gene. The germline V gene has CDR1 MGHDK and CDR2 SYGVNS. V lost 4 bases, J lost 8 bases, and 14 bases lay in between. The CDR3 totals 14 residues.